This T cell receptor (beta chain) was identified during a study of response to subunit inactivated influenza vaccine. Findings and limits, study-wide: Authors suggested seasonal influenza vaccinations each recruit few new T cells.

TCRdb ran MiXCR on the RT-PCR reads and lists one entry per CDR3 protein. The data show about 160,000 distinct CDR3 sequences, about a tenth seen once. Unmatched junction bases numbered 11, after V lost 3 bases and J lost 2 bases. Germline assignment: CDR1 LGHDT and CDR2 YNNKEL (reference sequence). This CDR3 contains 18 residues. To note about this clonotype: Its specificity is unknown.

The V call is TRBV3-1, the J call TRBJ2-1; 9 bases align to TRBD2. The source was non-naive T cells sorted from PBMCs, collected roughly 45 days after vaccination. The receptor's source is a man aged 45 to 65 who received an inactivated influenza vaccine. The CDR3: CASSQGRGGGAAYNEQFF. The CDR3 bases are TGTGCCAGCAGCCAGGGAAGGGGCGGGGGGGCCGCCTACAATGAGCAGTTCTTC.